This T cell receptor (beta chain) was retrieved from a study of blood T cell repertoires in COVID-19. Generated by immunoSEQ multiplex PCR, the TCRdb table keeps only in-frame clones and is missing some. The sample includes some 200,000 clones, nearly 90% seen only once; the top ten take roughly 12%. Trimming left V 3 bases short and J 1 base short, with 13 bases between. This CDR3 has 16 residues. Germline V gene sequence: CDR1 SGHTA, CDR2 FQGTGA. This TCR came from a woman aged 18-35 years who had recovered from COVID-19. Sequenced sample: peripheral blood. The V gene is TRBV7-3, the J gene TRBJ2-1, with D perhaps TRBD2 (6 bases). CDR3 in amino acids: CASSFGGNPSYNEQFF. CDR3 DNA sequence: TGTGCCAGCAGCTTTGGAGGGAATCCATCCTACAATGAGCAGTTCTTC.